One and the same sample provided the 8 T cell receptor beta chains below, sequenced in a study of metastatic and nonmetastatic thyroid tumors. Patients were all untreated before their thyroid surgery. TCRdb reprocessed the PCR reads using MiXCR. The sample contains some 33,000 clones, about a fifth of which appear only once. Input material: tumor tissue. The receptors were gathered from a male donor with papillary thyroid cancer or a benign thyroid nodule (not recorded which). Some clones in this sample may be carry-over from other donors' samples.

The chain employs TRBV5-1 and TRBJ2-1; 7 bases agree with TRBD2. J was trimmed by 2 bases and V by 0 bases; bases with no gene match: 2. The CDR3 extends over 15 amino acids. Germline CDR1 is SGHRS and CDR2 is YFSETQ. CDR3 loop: CASSLDGTTYNEQFF. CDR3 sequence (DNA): TGCGCCAGCAGCTTGGACGGGACTACCTACAATGAGCAGTTCTTC.

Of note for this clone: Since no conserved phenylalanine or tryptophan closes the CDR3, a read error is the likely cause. CDR3 sequence (DNA): TGTGCCAGCAGCGAGGAGGGGGCGCGTGGCTACACCTGC. Protein product: CASSEEGARGYTC. This chain uses TRBV2 with TRBJ1-2, with 7 bases lining up with TRBD1. This CDR3 is built from 13 residues. From germline, CDR1 is SNHLY and CDR2 FYNNEI. Trimming at V came to 6 bases and at J to 7 bases, leaving 8 bases not matched to a gene.

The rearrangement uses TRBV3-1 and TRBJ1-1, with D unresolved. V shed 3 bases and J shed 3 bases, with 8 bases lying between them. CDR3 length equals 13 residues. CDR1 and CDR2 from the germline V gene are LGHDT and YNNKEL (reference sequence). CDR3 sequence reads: CASSQAFYTEAFF. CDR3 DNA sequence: TGTGCCAGCAGCCAGGCTTTCTACACTGAAGCTTTCTTT.

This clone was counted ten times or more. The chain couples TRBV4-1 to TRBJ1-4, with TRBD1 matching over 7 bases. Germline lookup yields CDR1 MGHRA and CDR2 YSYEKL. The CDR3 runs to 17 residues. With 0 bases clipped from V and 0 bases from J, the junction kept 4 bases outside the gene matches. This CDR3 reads CASSQEPTGATNEKLFF. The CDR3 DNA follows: TGCGCCAGCAGCCAAGAACCCACAGGGGCAACTAATGAAAAACTGTTTTTT.

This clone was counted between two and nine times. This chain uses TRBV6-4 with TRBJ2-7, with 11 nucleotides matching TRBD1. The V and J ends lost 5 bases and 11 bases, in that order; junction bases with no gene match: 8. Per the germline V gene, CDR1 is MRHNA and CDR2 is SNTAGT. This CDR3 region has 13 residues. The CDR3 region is CASSSGTGGEKYF. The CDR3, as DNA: TGTGCCAGCAGTTCCGGGACAGGGGGAGAGAAGTACTTC.

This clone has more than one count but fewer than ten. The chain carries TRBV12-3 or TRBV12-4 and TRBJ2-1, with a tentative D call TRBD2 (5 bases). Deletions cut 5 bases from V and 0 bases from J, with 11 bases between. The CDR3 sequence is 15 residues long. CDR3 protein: CASSLEGTSYNEQFF. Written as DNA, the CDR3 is TGTGCCAGCAGTCTAGAGGGTACCTCCTACAATGAGCAGTTCTTC.

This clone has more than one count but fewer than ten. The CDR3 sequence: CASSESSSWRGDEQYF. CDR3 nucleotides: TGCGCCAGCAGTGAGTCGTCTTCGTGGAGGGGCGACGAGCAGTACTTC. This chain connects TRBV10-1 to TRBJ2-7; TRBD2 might be the D (6 bases). V dropped 0 bases and J dropped 5 bases, with 17 bases sitting between them. Germline V CDR1 and CDR2: WNHNN, SYGVQD (reference sequence). The CDR3 has 16 amino acids.

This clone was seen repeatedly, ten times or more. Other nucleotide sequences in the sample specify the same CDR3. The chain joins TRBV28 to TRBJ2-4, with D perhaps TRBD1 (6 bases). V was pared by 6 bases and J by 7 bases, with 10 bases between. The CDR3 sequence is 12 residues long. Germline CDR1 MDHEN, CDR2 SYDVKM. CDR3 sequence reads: CASSFQGNIQYF. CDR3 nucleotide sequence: TGTGCCAGCAGCTTCCAGGGGAACATTCAGTACTTC. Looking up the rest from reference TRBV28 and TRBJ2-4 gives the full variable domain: DVKVTQSSRYLVKRTGEKVFLECVQDMDHENMFWYRQDPGLGLRLIYFSYDVKMKEKGDIPEGYSVSREKKERFSLILESASTNQTSMYLCASSFQGNIQYFGAGTRLSVL.